This T cell receptor (beta chain) was identified during a study of T cell responses to AZD1222 COVID-19 vaccine. Study at large: Second doses that came at about 4 or about 12 weeks were put together. Study conclusions and caveats: The reported proportion of spike-specific TCRs targeting unmutated variant regions was nearly half.

This CDR3 is built from 13 residues. Germline-derived CDR1 and CDR2 are MNHEY and SVGEGT. Trimming removed 2 bases from V and 6 bases from J; junction bases left unmatched: 1. On this clone: What it binds is unknown.

TCRdb's table, derived via immunoSEQ multiplex PCR, lists solely in-frame clones and lacks some. The sample holds tens of thousands of clones, around four fifths seen once. The gene calls are TRBV6-2 or TRBV6-3 and TRBJ2-7; TRBD1 matches at 10 bases. This specimen was peripheral blood, taken on day 0 of AZD1222 vaccination. This clonotype was sampled from an adult in good health. The DNA for the CDR3 is TGTGCCAGCAGTTACGGGACAGGGGTCGAGCAGTACTTC. Residues: CASSYGTGVEQYF.